What follows describes a single T cell receptor (beta chain). The antigen remains unidentified. Reverse transcription of all isolated RNA meant that expressed TCRB transcripts were sequenced. Method: immunoSEQ multiplex PCR; TCRdb's copy keeps in-frame clones and lacks some. The table shows more than 50,000 clones, with roughly 60% occurring only once. These data come from a study of beta chain features in type 1 diabetes. The study's findings and limits: Possible PCR preference for shorter templates applied equally to patients and controls.

After removal of 4 bases from V and 2 bases from J, the junction contained 13 bases not matched to a gene. This CDR3 comprises 17 residues. Germline CDR1 reads SGHNT; CDR2 reads YYREEE (reference sequence). A single heparinised blood sample, averaging about 100 mL, was obtained per donor. This rearrangement joins TRBV5-4 to TRBJ2-7; 9 bases map to TRBD1. The clonotype comes from a woman under 30 in good health. The specimen sequenced was Tregs from blood. CDR3 amino acids: CASSESPGTGLAYEQYF. As DNA, the CDR3 is TGTGCCAGCAGCGAGAGTCCCGGGACAGGGTTAGCCTACGAGCAGTACTTC. The variable domain in full, with the rest retrieved from reference TRBV5-4 and TRBJ2-7, is ETGVTQSPTHLIKTRGQQVTLRCSSQSGHNTVSWYQQALGQGPQFIFQYYREEENGRGNFPPRFSGLQFPNYSSELNVNALELDDSALYLCASSESPGTGLAYEQYFGPGTRLTVT.